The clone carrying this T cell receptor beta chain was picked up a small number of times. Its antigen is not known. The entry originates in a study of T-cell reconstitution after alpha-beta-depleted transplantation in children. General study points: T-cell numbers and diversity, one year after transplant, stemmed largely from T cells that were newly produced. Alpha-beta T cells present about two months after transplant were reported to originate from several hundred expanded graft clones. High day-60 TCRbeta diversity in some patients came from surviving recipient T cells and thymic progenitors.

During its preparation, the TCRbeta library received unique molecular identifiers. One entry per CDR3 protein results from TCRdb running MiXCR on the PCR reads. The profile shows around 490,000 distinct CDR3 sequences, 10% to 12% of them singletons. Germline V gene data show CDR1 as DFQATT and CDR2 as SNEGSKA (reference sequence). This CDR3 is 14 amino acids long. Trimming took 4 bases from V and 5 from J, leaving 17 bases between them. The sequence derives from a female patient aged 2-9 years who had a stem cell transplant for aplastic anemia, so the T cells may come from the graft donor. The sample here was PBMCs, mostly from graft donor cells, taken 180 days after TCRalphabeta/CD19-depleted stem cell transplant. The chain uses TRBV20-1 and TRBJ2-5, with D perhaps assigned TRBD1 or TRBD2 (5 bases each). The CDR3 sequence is CSANGRDASETQYF. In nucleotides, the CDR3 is TGCAGTGCTAACGGTCGGGACGCCTCGGAGACCCAGTACTTC.